These T cell receptor beta chains were read from a single sample in a study of blood T cells in healthy people across ages. TCRdb analysed the 5' RACE reads with MiXCR anew, one entry per CDR3 protein. The table includes about 320,000 distinct CDR3 sequences, about 25% detected once. The source material was blood. Every receptor here comes from a woman in her sixties or seventies in good health. CDR3s include the opening cysteine and the closing phenylalanine or tryptophan. The D gene is left open where the match is weak. Clone size appears in some rows only: once, few, many, or a class for an expanded clone.

J gene: TRBJ2-1
clone size: few
D gene: NA
V gene: TRBV28
CDR3 DNA: TGTGCCAGCAGTCCACCCTCTGATCCTCGGGATGAGCAGTTCTTC
CDR3 protein: CASSPPSDPRDEQFF

J gene: TRBJ1-5
clone size: NA
D gene: NA
V gene: TRBV24-1
CDR3 DNA: TGTGCCACCAGTGACCCCGGTCAGCCCCAGCATTTT
CDR3 protein: CATSDPGQPQHF

J gene: TRBJ2-7
clone size: many
D gene: NA
V gene: TRBV7-2
CDR3 DNA: TGTGCCAGCAGCCTCCAGGGGGGGCCCTCCTACGAGCAGTACTTC
CDR3 protein: CASSLQGGPSYEQYF

J gene: TRBJ2-5
clone size: NA
D gene: TRBD2
V gene: TRBV20-1
CDR3 DNA: TGCAGTGCTAGAGTTCGGACTAGCGGGGGGGAGGAGACCCAGTACTTC
CDR3 protein: CSARVRTSGGEETQYF

J gene: TRBJ1-1
clone size: many
D gene: NA
V gene: TRBV29-1
CDR3 DNA: TGCAGTACGGGAGGGGGAAACACTGAAGCTTTCTTT
CDR3 protein: CSTGGGNTEAFF

J gene: TRBJ2-5
clone size: many
D gene: NA
V gene: TRBV12-3/TRBV12-4
CDR3 DNA: TGTGCCAGCAGTTTAGTTGTCGAGACCCAGTACTTC
CDR3 protein: CASSLVVETQYF

J gene: TRBJ2-5
clone size: NA
D gene: NA
V gene: TRBV4-3
CDR3 DNA: TGCGCCAACAGCCAAGAAGGAGGAGGCCTAGAGACCCAGTACTTC
CDR3 protein: CANSQEGGGLETQYF

J gene: TRBJ2-7
clone size: few
D gene: NA
V gene: TRBV4-1
CDR3 DNA: TGCGCCAGCAGCCAGGTAACCGGAGAGTTCTACGAGCAGTACTTC
CDR3 protein: CASSQVTGEFYEQYF

J gene: TRBJ2-5
clone size: few
D gene: NA
V gene: TRBV7-3
CDR3 DNA: TGTGCCAGCAGCTTAAGGGGACACCCTCAAGAGACCCAGTACTTC
CDR3 protein: CASSLRGHPQETQYF

J gene: TRBJ1-4
clone size: many
D gene: NA
V gene: TRBV7-2
CDR3 DNA: TGTGCCAGCAGCTCCGGAAGACAGCCGAATGAAAAACTGTTTTTT
CDR3 protein: CASSSGRQPNEKLFF

J gene: TRBJ2-5
clone size: NA
D gene: TRBD2
V gene: TRBV29-1
CDR3 DNA: TGCAGCGTTGGAGGACTAGCGGGAGTAGGAGAGACCCAGTACTTC
CDR3 protein: CSVGGLAGVGETQYF

J gene: TRBJ2-7
clone size: NA
D gene: NA
V gene: TRBV6-1
CDR3 DNA: TGTGCCAGCAGTGTGGCAAAAGGCTCCTACGAGCAGTACTTC
CDR3 protein: CASSVAKGSYEQYF

J gene: TRBJ2-1
clone size: NA
D gene: TRBD2
V gene: TRBV4-2
CDR3 DNA: TGTGCCAGCAGCCCTACGGCAGCGGGAGGATCCCATGAGCAGTTCTTC
CDR3 protein: CASSPTAAGGSHEQFF

J gene: TRBJ2-1
clone size: NA
D gene: NA
V gene: TRBV7-3
CDR3 DNA: TGTGCCAGCAGCTTTGGGGGGAGTCTTGGGGATGAGCAGTTCTTC
CDR3 protein: CASSFGGSLGDEQFF

J gene: TRBJ2-2
clone size: few
D gene: NA
V gene: TRBV12-3/TRBV12-4
CDR3 DNA: TGTGCCAGCAGTTTTCTTCCCGGGGAGCTGTTTTTT
CDR3 protein: CASSFLPGELFF

J gene: TRBJ1-1
clone size: NA
D gene: NA
V gene: TRBV5-1
CDR3 DNA: TGCGCCAGCAGCTTGGTTGGCGTTTATGGTGAAGCTTTCTTT
CDR3 protein: CASSLVGVYGEAFF

J gene: TRBJ1-1
clone size: few
D gene: NA
V gene: TRBV5-1
CDR3 DNA: TGCGCCAGCAGCTTGGGGCAGGAAGTCCCTGAAGCTTTCTTT
CDR3 protein: CASSLGQEVPEAFF

J gene: TRBJ1-2
clone size: NA
D gene: NA
V gene: TRBV30
CDR3 DNA: TGTGCCTGGACCGTACGTCAGAATCTCTACACCTTC
CDR3 protein: CAWTVRQNLYTF

J gene: TRBJ2-5
clone size: few
D gene: NA
V gene: TRBV29-1
CDR3 DNA: TGCAGCGTTGGGGGCCAAGAGACCCAGTACTTC
CDR3 protein: CSVGGQETQYF

J gene: TRBJ2-7
clone size: NA
D gene: NA
V gene: TRBV7-2
CDR3 DNA: TGTGCCAGCAGCTTAGACTCGGCGGGACCCTCCTACGAGCAGTACTTC
CDR3 protein: CASSLDSAGPSYEQYF

J gene: TRBJ2-5
clone size: NA
D gene: TRBD2
V gene: TRBV7-2
CDR3 DNA: TGTGCCAGCAGCGTAGGGACTAGCGGGACGACCCAGTACTTC
CDR3 protein: CASSVGTSGTTQYF

J gene: TRBJ1-6
clone size: NA
D gene: TRBD1
V gene: TRBV10-3
CDR3 DNA: TGTGCCATCAGAGGGGACAGGGCAAATTCACCCCTCCACTTT
CDR3 protein: CAIRGDRANSPLHF

J gene: TRBJ2-5
clone size: few
D gene: TRBD2
V gene: TRBV20-1
CDR3 DNA: TGCAGTGGGAGCCTTGGGAGCGGGATTCTGAAGACCCAGTACTTC
CDR3 protein: CSGSLGSGILKTQYF

J gene: TRBJ2-1
clone size: NA
D gene: TRBD2
V gene: TRBV10-3
CDR3 DNA: TGTGCCATCAGTGATACTAATAGCGGGAGCGTTGAGCAGTTCTTC
CDR3 protein: CAISDTNSGSVEQFF

J gene: TRBJ1-2
clone size: NA
D gene: NA
V gene: TRBV28
CDR3 DNA: TGTGCCAGTTGGGGGGTGACCTATGGCTACACCTTC
CDR3 protein: CASWGVTYGYTF

J gene: TRBJ1-1
clone size: few
D gene: TRBD1
V gene: TRBV18
CDR3 DNA: TGTGCCAGCTCACCCGACAGGGTGAGCACTGAAGCTTTCTTT
CDR3 protein: CASSPDRVSTEAFF

J gene: TRBJ1-5
clone size: many
D gene: NA
V gene: TRBV4-1
CDR3 DNA: TGCGCCAGCAGCCAAGATAGGGGGTCCCGGGACGGCCTTAGCAATCAGCCCCAGCATTTT
CDR3 protein: CASSQDRGSRDGLSNQPQHF

J gene: TRBJ2-1
clone size: NA
D gene: NA
V gene: TRBV27
CDR3 DNA: TGTGCCAGCATGCGGGGGTCAGGGGAACGACACTCCTACAATGAGCAGTTCTTC
CDR3 protein: CASMRGSGERHSYNEQFF

J gene: TRBJ2-1
clone size: few
D gene: NA
V gene: TRBV6-2/TRBV6-3
CDR3 DNA: TGTGCCAGCAGGGACAGTACAGAGAAGCAGTTCTTC
CDR3 protein: CASRDSTEKQFF

J gene: TRBJ2-1
clone size: NA
D gene: NA
V gene: TRBV9
CDR3 DNA: TGTGCCAGCAGCCCCCGAGCTCTGGGCAATGAGCAGTTCTTC
CDR3 protein: CASSPRALGNEQFF

J gene: TRBJ2-1
clone size: NA
D gene: NA
V gene: TRBV15
CDR3 DNA: TGTGCCACCAGCAGTGGGTTCGGAGGGGGTCGTTACAATGAGCAGTTCTTC
CDR3 protein: CATSSGFGGGRYNEQFF

J gene: TRBJ2-2
clone size: many
D gene: NA
V gene: TRBV28
CDR3 DNA: TGTGCCAGCAGGCTCCGGGGCCCCACCGGGGAGCTGTTTTTT
CDR3 protein: CASRLRGPTGELFF

J gene: TRBJ2-3
clone size: once
D gene: NA
V gene: TRBV12-3/TRBV12-4
CDR3 DNA: TGTGCCAGCAGTTTGAGCACTGTCACAGATACGCAGTGTTTT
CDR3 protein: CASSLSTVTDTQCF

J gene: TRBJ2-4
clone size: NA
D gene: NA
V gene: TRBV2
CDR3 DNA: TGTGCCAGCAGGGAAACTACCCAAAGAGCCAAAAACATTCAGTACTTC
CDR3 protein: CASRETTQRAKNIQYF

J gene: TRBJ2-3
clone size: NA
D gene: NA
V gene: TRBV24-1
CDR3 DNA: TGTGCCACCAGTGATCCAGGGAGTCCCACAGATACGCAGTATTTT
CDR3 protein: CATSDPGSPTDTQYF

J gene: TRBJ2-3
clone size: NA
D gene: NA
V gene: TRBV5-5
CDR3 DNA: TGTGCCAGCAGCTTGGCCGGCTATGCGGCGAGGGATACGCAGTATTTT
CDR3 protein: CASSLAGYAARDTQYF

J gene: TRBJ2-4
clone size: NA
D gene: TRBD2
V gene: TRBV28
CDR3 DNA: TGTGCCAGCGGCGGGGGTTTTTTAGACATTCAGTACTTC
CDR3 protein: CASGGGFLDIQYF

J gene: TRBJ2-1
clone size: NA
D gene: TRBD2
V gene: TRBV5-1
CDR3 DNA: TGCGCCAGCAGCCGCAAGCGGGAGATGAATGAGCAGTTCTTC
CDR3 protein: CASSRKREMNEQFF

J gene: TRBJ1-1
clone size: NA
D gene: NA
V gene: TRBV3-1
CDR3 DNA: TGTGCCAGCAGTCCAGACCTCGGCGTCACTGAAGCTTTCTTT
CDR3 protein: CASSPDLGVTEAFF

J gene: TRBJ1-1
clone size: NA
D gene: TRBD1
V gene: TRBV6-5
CDR3 DNA: TGTGCCAGCATTCGACGGGACAGCAACACTGAAGCTTTCTTT
CDR3 protein: CASIRRDSNTEAFF

J gene: TRBJ1-4
clone size: many
D gene: NA
V gene: TRBV3-1
CDR3 DNA: TGTGCCAGCAGCCAAGATTTTTTGGAGGAAAAACTGTTTTTT
CDR3 protein: CASSQDFLEEKLFF

J gene: TRBJ1-2
clone size: NA
D gene: TRBD1
V gene: TRBV10-3
CDR3 DNA: TGTGCCACCTCAAGGCAGGGGGCGAACTATGGCTACACCTTC
CDR3 protein: CATSRQGANYGYTF

J gene: TRBJ2-6
clone size: NA
D gene: NA
V gene: TRBV5-5
CDR3 DNA: TGTGCCAGCAGCTTACCTCAAACCGCCTCTGGGGCCAACGTCCTGACTTTC
CDR3 protein: CASSLPQTASGANVLTF

J gene: TRBJ1-2
clone size: many
D gene: NA
V gene: TRBV6-5
CDR3 DNA: TGTGCCAGCAGTCCTCGGCGGTCCGGTCGCGGCAAGGGCTACACCTTC
CDR3 protein: CASSPRRSGRGKGYTF

J gene: TRBJ2-7
clone size: NA
D gene: NA
V gene: TRBV7-9
CDR3 DNA: TGTGCCAGCAGGGCCCAAGGAGGGCCCTACGAGCAGTACTTC
CDR3 protein: CASRAQGGPYEQYF

J gene: TRBJ2-2
clone size: NA
D gene: TRBD1
V gene: TRBV5-1
CDR3 DNA: TGCGCCAGCAGCTTGGAGACAGGGCGGAACGGGGAGCTGTTTTTT
CDR3 protein: CASSLETGRNGELFF

J gene: TRBJ2-5
clone size: NA
D gene: TRBD1
V gene: TRBV28
CDR3 DNA: TGTGCCAGCAGTGGCGTCCGCTTGGGACAGGAAGAGACCCAGTACTTC
CDR3 protein: CASSGVRLGQEETQYF

J gene: TRBJ1-3
clone size: NA
D gene: NA
V gene: TRBV20-1
CDR3 DNA: TGCAGTGCTAGATACTTGCTGGGAAACACCATATATTTT
CDR3 protein: CSARYLLGNTIYF